The clone carrying this T cell receptor beta chain was seen more than once but under ten times. Its antigen is not identified. Making use of molecular barcodes, quantitative 5'-RACE generated TCR beta libraries. TCRdb re-derived calls from the 5' RACE reads in MiXCR, one entry per CDR3 protein. The sample lists about 350,000 distinct CDR3 sequences, roughly 20% occurring once. This sample was included in a study of CD8 T cells in ankylosing spondylitis. Points from the study as a whole: The authors reported significant enrichment of disease-linked clones in matched ankylosing spondylitis synovial fluid.

This clonotype was sampled from a male donor with ankylosing spondylitis or in good health (not recorded which). The sample comprised blood, either unsorted or a sorted T cell fraction (not recorded which).

The CDR3 sequence: CATSERGSFADTQYF. Here the CDR3 DNA reads TGTGCCACCAGTGAACGGGGGAGTTTTGCAGATACGCAGTATTTT. This chain connects TRBV24-1 to TRBJ2-3; weak D call: TRBD2 (6 bases). Germline CDR1 reads KGHDR; CDR2 reads SFDVKD. The CDR3 totals 15 residues. V gave up 4 bases and J gave up 4 bases, with 14 bases separating them.